This T cell receptor beta chain stems from a study of shared clonotypes between healthy human individuals. Produced via immunoSEQ multiplex PCR; TCRdb's table is partial and in-frame only. The sample holds more than 400,000 clones; about 72% are singletons and the top ten take more than 10%. The V end was cut by 5 bases, the J end by 2 bases, with 12 bases between. The CDR3 runs 15 residues. The germline V gene encodes CDR1 SGHTA and CDR2 FQGNSA. The receptor's source is a woman aged 35 to 49 in good health. Some clones in this sample may be carry-over from other donors' samples. Sequencing was done on a sample of PBMCs. The V gene is TRBV7-2, the J gene TRBJ2-2; D perhaps matches TRBD1 (6 bases). CDR3 loop: CASSPDRINTGELFF. CDR3 bases: TGTGCCAGCAGCCCCGACAGGATTAACACCGGGGAGCTGTTTTTT.